The rows below give T cell receptor beta chains drawn from one sample of a study of shared clonotypes between healthy human individuals. Produced via immunoSEQ multiplex PCR; TCRdb's table is partial and in-frame only. Of 2 million or so clones listed, 95% are singletons. Sequenced sample: naive CD4+ T cells sorted from blood. The receptors here all came from a man younger than 35 in good health. Both conserved end residues are part of each CDR3. A D gene is named only where the DNA matches it firmly. Clone size is shown for a subset of rows, as once, few, many or a class of expanded clone.

V,size,length,J,D,DNA,CDR3
TRBV30,.,13,TRBJ1-1,.,TGTGCCTGGGCCCGACAGGTAAACACTGAAGCTTTCTTT,CAWARQVNTEAFF
TRBV28,once,13,TRBJ1-2,TRBD1,TGTGCCACCCTAGGGACAGCTAACTATGGCTACACCTTC,CATLGTANYGYTF
TRBV5-1,.,16,TRBJ1-2,.,TGCGCCAGCAGCTCGGGGAGGACAACAACTACCTATGGCTACACCTTC,CASSSGRTTTTYGYTF
TRBV7-2,.,15,TRBJ2-3,.,TGTGCCAGCAGCTTAGGGCCGACTGCCACAGATACGCAGTATTTT,CASSLGPTATDTQYF
TRBV6-5,.,14,TRBJ2-5,.,TGTGCCAGCAGTTACTCGACCATAACCGGGGCCCAGTACTTC,CASSYSTITGAQYF
TRBV19,.,18,TRBJ1-6,.,TGTGCCAGTAGTATAGACGGCGTACCCAGCTCCTATAATTCACCCCTCCACTTT,CASSIDGVPSSYNSPLHF
TRBV5-1,.,16,TRBJ1-4,.,TGCGCCAGCAGCTTGGGATCGCTGGGCCCTAATGAAAAACTGTTTTTT,CASSLGSLGPNEKLFF
TRBV5-1,.,14,TRBJ2-1,.,TGCGCCAGCAGCTTGGTTTCGGGGTACAATGAGCAGTTCTTC,CASSLVSGYNEQFF
TRBV5-4,.,16,TRBJ2-3,.,TGTGCCAGCAGCTTGAAGGGTGCGGTCTCCACAGATACGCAGTATTTT,CASSLKGAVSTDTQYF
TRBV13,.,15,TRBJ2-7,TRBD1,TGTGCCAGCAGCTTAAGGACAGGGGGTGAATACGAGCAGTACTTC,CASSLRTGGEYEQYF
TRBV5-6,.,16,TRBJ2-2,TRBD1,TGTGCCAGCAGCTATGGGACAGGGGCGAACACCGGGGAGCTGTTTTTT,CASSYGTGANTGELFF
TRBV28,once,15,TRBJ2-7,TRBD1,TGTGCCAGCAGTTCAGCGGGACAGGGGGAATACGAGCAGTACTTC,CASSSAGQGEYEQYF
TRBV11-2,.,15,TRBJ2-1,TRBD1,TGTGCCAGCAGCTTAGATGCTCAGGGGGCAAATGAGCAGTTCTTC,CASSLDAQGANEQFF
TRBV10-1,.,14,TRBJ2-3,.,TGCGCCAGCAGCGAGGGGATTGGAGTAGATACGCAGTATTTT,CASSEGIGVDTQYF
TRBV11-2,.,16,TRBJ1-6,.,TGTGCCAGCAGCTTAGATCGGACAGCCGTCAATTCACCCCTCCACTTT,CASSLDRTAVNSPLHF
TRBV9,.,14,TRBJ1-6,TRBD1,TGTGCCAGCAGCGTAACAGGGGAAAATTCACCCCTCCACTTT,CASSVTGENSPLHF
TRBV6-1,.,12,TRBJ2-3,.,TGTGCCAGCAGTGAAAACGAGGATACGCAGTATTTT,CASSENEDTQYF
TRBV2,once,15,TRBJ2-1,.,TGTGCCAGCAGCCTTTGGGGTGGGGGTAAGAATGAGCAGTTCTTC,CASSLWGGGKNEQFF
TRBV30,.,14,TRBJ1-3,.,TGTGCCTGGAGTCCGGGCCATTCAGGAAACACCATATATTTT,CAWSPGHSGNTIYF
TRBV9,.,15,TRBJ1-1,.,TGTGCCAGCAGCGCCCTAGACGAGGCGGGGACTGAAGCTTTCTTT,CASSALDEAGTEAFF
TRBV6-1,.,14,TRBJ2-1,TRBD1,TGTGCCAGCATCAGGACAGGGTTAGGTAATGAGCAGTTCTTC,CASIRTGLGNEQFF
TRBV30,.,16,TRBJ1-4,.,TGTGCCTGGTCATCGGAGGGAATGGTCATTAATGAAAAACTGTTTTTT,CAWSSEGMVINEKLFF
TRBV7-2,.,15,TRBJ2-1,.,TGTGCCAGCAGTCCAGGGGCTAGCGGATACAATGAGCAGTTCTTC,CASSPGASGYNEQFF
TRBV5-4,.,15,TRBJ2-2,.,TGTGCCAGCAGCGTACAGGTGATCTCGACCGGGGAGCTGTTTTTT,CASSVQVISTGELFF
TRBV11-1,.,16,TRBJ2-1,.,TGTGCCAGCAGCTTATCTGGGGGGGCCGTGGGCAATGAGCAGTTCTTC,CASSLSGGAVGNEQFF
TRBV7-8,.,11,TRBJ2-5,.,TGTGCCAGCAGAGAGAGGGAGACCCAGTACTTC,CASRERETQYF
TRBV5-6,once,16,TRBJ1-2,TRBD1,TGTGCCAGCAGCTCCAGACGGACAGGGGGCTTTAGAGGCTACACCTTC,CASSSRRTGGFRGYTF
TRBV4-3,.,19,TRBJ2-3,TRBD1,TGCGCCAGCAGCCAAGATTACTACCTCGACAGGGGTGGAGGTGATACGCAGTATTTT,CASSQDYYLDRGGGDTQYF
TRBV7-6,.,15,TRBJ2-3,TRBD2,TGTGCCAGCAGCTTAATGGCGGGAGTGACAGATACGCAGTATTTT,CASSLMAGVTDTQYF
TRBV28,.,12,TRBJ1-2,.,TGTGCCAGCAGTTTTGGTTTTCGTGGCTACACCTTC,CASSFGFRGYTF
TRBV30,.,14,TRBJ2-4,.,TGTGCCTGGAGTGCCGGGACAACCAAAAACATTCAGTACTTC,CAWSAGTTKNIQYF
TRBV11-2,.,16,TRBJ1-1,TRBD1,TGTGCCAGCAGCCTGAGCGCAGGGGGCACAGTCACTGAAGCTTTCTTT,CASSLSAGGTVTEAFF
TRBV6-4,.,16,TRBJ2-1,TRBD2,TGTGCCAGCAGTGACTCCCTAGCGGGGGGGTTCAATGAGCAGTTCTTC,CASSDSLAGGFNEQFF
TRBV28,.,17,TRBJ2-1,.,TGTGCCAGCAGTTTAGCTTGGCGTGGGAAGGTCTACAATGAGCAGTTCTTC,CASSLAWRGKVYNEQFF
TRBV18,.,14,TRBJ2-3,TRBD1,TGTGCCAGCTCACCCAGGACAGGGGGAGATACGCAGTATTTT,CASSPRTGGDTQYF
TRBV5-4,.,15,TRBJ1-2,.,TGTGCCAGCAGCTTGGCCTTTTGGGGCGGCTATGGCTACACCTTC,CASSLAFWGGYGYTF